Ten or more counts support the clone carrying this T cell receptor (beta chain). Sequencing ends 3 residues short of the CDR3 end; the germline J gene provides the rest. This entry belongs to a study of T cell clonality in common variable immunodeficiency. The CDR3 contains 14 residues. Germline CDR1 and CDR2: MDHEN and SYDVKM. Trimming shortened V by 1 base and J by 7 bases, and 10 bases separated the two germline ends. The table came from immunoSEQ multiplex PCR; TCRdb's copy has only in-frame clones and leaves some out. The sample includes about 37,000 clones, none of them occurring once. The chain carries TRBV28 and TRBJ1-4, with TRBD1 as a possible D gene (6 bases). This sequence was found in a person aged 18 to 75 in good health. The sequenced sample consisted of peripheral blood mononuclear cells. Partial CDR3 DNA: TGTGCCAGCAGTTTATCGGGGGGCGGTGAAAAA. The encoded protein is CASSLSGGGEK. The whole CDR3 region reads CASSLSGGGEKLFF. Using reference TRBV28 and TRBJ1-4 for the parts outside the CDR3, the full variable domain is DVKVTQSSRYLVKRTGEKVFLECVQDMDHENMFWYRQDPGLGLRLIYFSYDVKMKEKGDIPEGYSVSREKKERFSLILESASTNQTSMYLCASSLSGGGEKLFFGSGTQLSVL.